This T cell receptor (beta chain) was identified in a study of CD8+ T cells in alopecia areata. Germline trimming cut 4 bases from V and 3 bases from J; bases unmatched to any gene: 13. Germline V lookup: CDR1 MDHEN, CDR2 SYDVKM. The CDR3 contains 19 residues. Study-level findings and limits: TCRs were shared less clearly across patients than in mice, possibly for HLA-related reasons.

Sequencing templates came from extracted RNA that was reverse transcribed into cDNA. Assay: immunoSEQ multiplex PCR; the TCRdb copy retains only in-frame clones and omits some. The data hold 7,000 to 7,500 clones, with 50% to 75% observed a single time. Samples from alopecia areata patients were lesional scalp punch biopsies and peripheral blood. A note on this clone: As yet, its antigen is unknown.

The specimen comprised skin, sampled at week 0. The sequence was obtained from a human donor with alopecia areata. The gene calls are TRBV28 and TRBJ2-1, with 12 bases identical to TRBD1. For the CDR3, the DNA is TGTGCCAGCAGTTCGCCGGGACAGGGGGCTCAGCGGGGCTACAATGAGCAGTTCTTC. As protein: CASSSPGQGAQRGYNEQFF.